These T cell receptor beta chains were read from a single sample in a study of T cell repertoires in cytomegalovirus infection. Via MiXCR, TCRdb re-called the reads, giving one row per CDR3 protein. The table records about 160,000 distinct CDR3 sequences, 15% to 20% of them present only once. The sample comprised CD8+ T cells from PBMCs. The receptor set was obtained from a human donor in good health (CMV status not recorded). Some clones in this sample may be carry-over from other donors' samples. CDR3s include the opening cysteine and the closing phenylalanine or tryptophan.

v_call	cdr3_aa
TRBV7-3	CASSLTGGASDTQYF
TRBV7-2	CASTLLGGIYEQYF
TRBV4-1	CASSQVGAGGSPLHF
TRBV10-3	CAIKEGSTEAFF
TRBV7-2	CASSLEPGGLTGELFF
TRBV2	CASSQTIAVLEEQYF
TRBV7-2	CASSIGVEAFF
TRBV28	CASSSWTVSYEQYF
TRBV20-1	CSAGGGGYTF
TRBV7-6	CASSSRTGGDTQYF
TRBV29-1	CSVVKFSGANVLTF
TRBV5-1	CASSSWAGRGDTQYF
TRBV6-2/TRBV6-3	CASRLQLAGAYEQYF
TRBV28	CASTSAYEQYF
TRBV4-3	CASSQDGYLNEQFF
TRBV28	CAIARGWGRIAFF
TRBV12-5	CASGLVPTGSMFTEAFF
TRBV11-2	CASSGDRRSFF
TRBV20-1	CSTAPTGAGNTIYF
TRBV27	CASSTMTGVRGKNIQYF
TRBV7-2	CASSLQALAGYEQYF
TRBV20-1	CSAKESGRDTGELFF
TRBV27	CASSYLPAGHNEQFF
TRBV20-1	CSALTDYTDTQYF
TRBV6-5	CASGPNYGYTF
TRBV7-6	CASSLDFDSEQYF
TRBV6-5	CASSYSDREKLFF
TRBV6-2/TRBV6-3	CASSYSASGDWTAMLGSYNEQFF
TRBV6-2/TRBV6-3	CASTSPPTGELFF
TRBV2	CASSMTGSTDQNTEAFF
TRBV7-9	CASSFWDGSENTQYF
TRBV11-2	CASSRTYSGNTIYF
TRBV28	CASRTGTGGDEQYF
TRBV28	CASSPRGREETQYF
TRBV28	CASSFIGNPPDTQYF
TRBV29-1	CSVELSYRPSYEQYF
TRBV7-7	CASSLAVAGGDTGELFF
TRBV11-3	CASSLSGRYNEQFF
TRBV28	CASSQRGGKETQYF
TRBV15	CATSRELATYNEQFF
TRBV28	CASRVTGGTDGYTF
TRBV7-9	CASSLSVILYETQYF
TRBV6-1	CASSSTNTEAFF
TRBV11-1	CASRPWGTEAFF
TRBV7-2	CASSLLGPYEQYF
TRBV4-3	CASSPNLDGMSYGYTF
TRBV19	CASSISGTNNEQFF
TRBV6-2/TRBV6-3	CASSYEGQPSGANVLTF
TRBV27	CASSWTSVYEQYF
TRBV12-5	CASGLVLSGQGDTGELFF
TRBV7-2	CASSPTSGGAGEQFF
TRBV29-1	CSVARGNTEAFF
TRBV19	CASSIGGAFEQYF
TRBV6-1	CASSGPRASESGRASEQFF